This TCR beta chain derives from a study of molecular identifiers for immune sequencing clone quantification. One entry per CDR3 protein, called by TCRdb with MiXCR from the PCR reads. The table includes about 500,000 distinct CDR3 sequences, 25% detected once. On this clonotype: Given a much more abundant clone one base away, this may be a read error.

Trimming left V 3 bases short and J 5 bases short, with 11 bases between. This CDR3 contains 12 residues. Germline CDR1 SQVTM, CDR2 ANQGSEA. This sequence joins TRBV29-1 and TRBJ2-7; D could derive from TRBD1 or TRBD2 (5 bases each). Sample: naive CD8+ T cells from blood, with Jurkat cell RNA spiked in. Subset here: FACS-sorted CD8+CD4-CCR7+CD45RA+ naive T cells. The sequence was obtained from a human donor in good health. Some libraries in this study had Jurkat cell RNA spiked in. The CDR3 spells CSVDAEGNEQYF. The CDR3 DNA is TGCAGCGTTGACGCAGAGGGGAACGAGCAGTACTTC.